Each of the 3 T cell receptor beta chains below was sequenced from the same sample in a study of identifying expanded T cells in peripheral blood. Some clones are missing from TCRdb's copy, which holds only in-frame ones; the method was immunoSEQ multiplex PCR. This sample has 55,000 to 75,000 clones, with about 89% found just once. Sample: blood. These receptors all come from a person between 18 and 69 years old in good health.

The chain combines TRBV18 with TRBJ2-7; 9 bases agree with TRBD1. Germline V gene lookup returns CDR1 KGHSH and CDR2 LQKENI. The trim removed 6 bases at V and 1 base at J, leaving 4 bases unmatched. This CDR3 contains 14 residues. The CDR3 sequence is CASSDGTGSYEQYF. The CDR3 DNA is TGTGCCAGCTCTGACGGGACAGGGTCCTACGAGCAGTACTTC.

The CDR3 loop reads CASTGRQGATGELFF. CDR3 DNA: TGTGCCAGCACCGGAAGACAGGGAGCTACCGGGGAGCTGTTTTTT. V gene TRBV2 combines with J gene TRBJ2-2; 7 nucleotides match TRBD1. With V trimmed by 7 bases and J by 5 bases, 10 bases remained unmatched. The CDR3 loop spans 15 amino acids. Per the germline V gene, CDR1 is SNHLY and CDR2 is FYNNEI.

The genes are TRBV2 and TRBJ1-1, with D tentatively TRBD1 (5 bases). From germline, CDR1 is SNHLY and CDR2 FYNNEI. This CDR3 contains 14 residues. V lost 6 bases, J lost 0 bases, and 11 bases lay in between. This CDR3 is CASRYRPLNTEAFF. In nucleotides, the CDR3 is TGTGCCAGCAGATACAGGCCACTGAACACTGAAGCTTTCTTT.